This T cell receptor (beta chain) was recovered during a study of blood T cell repertoires in COVID-19. Study-wide context: Samples of COVID-19 (acute and convalescent) were obtained from the United States, Italy and Spain. From T cells, B-cell-depleted T cells, or PBMCs came the material, which was cDNA or gDNA.

Original handling: Researchers report that nucleated cell counts were estimated from reference gene primer amplification. The assay was immunoSEQ multiplex PCR, and TCRdb's table has in-frame clones only and misses some. That table gives V, J and clone size, and the DNA gave D and trimming. Here the sample spans fewer than 80,000 clones, over 75% being singletons. The CDR3 length is 13 residues. The germline gives CDR1 MNHEY, CDR2 SVGEGT. The V and J ends lost 6 bases and 8 bases, in that order; junction bases with no gene match: 5. The source is a human donor in a cohort sampled during active COVID-19. The specimen was peripheral blood. The chain carries TRBV6-2 or TRBV6-3 and TRBJ2-1, with 9 nucleotides matching TRBD1. This CDR3 reads CASSRTGAHEQFF. CDR3 sequence (DNA): TGTGCCAGCAGCCGGACAGGGGCACATGAGCAGTTCTTC.